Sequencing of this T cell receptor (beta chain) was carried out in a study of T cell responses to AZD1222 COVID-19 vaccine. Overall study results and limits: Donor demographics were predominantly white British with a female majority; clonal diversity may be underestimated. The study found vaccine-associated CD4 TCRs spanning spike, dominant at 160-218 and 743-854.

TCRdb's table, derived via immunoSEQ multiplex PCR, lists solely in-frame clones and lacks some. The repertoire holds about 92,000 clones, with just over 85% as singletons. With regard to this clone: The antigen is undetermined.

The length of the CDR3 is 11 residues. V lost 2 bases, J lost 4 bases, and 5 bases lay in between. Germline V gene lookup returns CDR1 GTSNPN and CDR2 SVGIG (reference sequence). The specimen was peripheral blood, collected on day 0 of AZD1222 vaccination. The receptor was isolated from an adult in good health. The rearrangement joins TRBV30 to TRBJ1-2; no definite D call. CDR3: CAWSTFYGYTF. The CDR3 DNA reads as TGTGCCTGGAGTACTTTCTATGGCTACACCTTC.